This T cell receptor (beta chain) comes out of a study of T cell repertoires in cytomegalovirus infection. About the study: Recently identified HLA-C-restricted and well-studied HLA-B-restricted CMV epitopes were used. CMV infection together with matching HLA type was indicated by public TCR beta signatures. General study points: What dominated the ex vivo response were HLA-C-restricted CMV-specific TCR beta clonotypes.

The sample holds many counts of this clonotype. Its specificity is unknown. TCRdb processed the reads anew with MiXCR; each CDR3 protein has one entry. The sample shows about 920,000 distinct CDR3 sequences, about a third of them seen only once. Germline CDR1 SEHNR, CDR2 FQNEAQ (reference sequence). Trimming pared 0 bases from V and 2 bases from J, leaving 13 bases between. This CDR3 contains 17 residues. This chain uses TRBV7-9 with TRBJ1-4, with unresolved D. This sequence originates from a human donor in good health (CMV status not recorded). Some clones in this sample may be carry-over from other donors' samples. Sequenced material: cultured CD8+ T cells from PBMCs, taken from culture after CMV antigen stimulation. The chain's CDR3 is CASSLAGTHWTNEKLFF. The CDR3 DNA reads TGTGCCAGCAGCTTAGCGGGAACCCACTGGACTAATGAAAAACTGTTTTTT.